This T cell receptor (beta chain) appears in the sequencing data of a study of T-cell memory formation after mild COVID-19. Study outcomes and limitations: Balance between CD4 and CD8 was seen in clones contracting day 15 to 85, and a CD4+ lean was seen in later expanders.

This clonotype has ten or more counts. Its antigen is as yet unknown. The CDR3 contains 15 residues. Trimming removed 3 bases at V and 1 base at J, with 10 bases between. CDR1 and CDR2 (germline): GTSNPN, SVGIG (reference sequence). TCRdb re-called the 5' RACE reads through MiXCR, storing one row per CDR3 protein. The sample contains 150,000 to 200,000 distinct CDR3 sequences, about 28% of which appear only once. The chain couples TRBV30 to TRBJ2-6; D is possibly TRBD1 (5 bases). The material sequenced was PBMCs or a T cell subset sorted from them (not recorded which). This receptor was identified in an adult woman who had mild COVID-19 (a few samples of this study predate the infection). Cell type and time point are not known. The CDR3 protein is CAWSVQGSGANVLTF. CDR3 sequence (DNA): TGTGCCTGGAGCGTCCAGGGATCTGGGGCCAACGTCCTGACTTTC.